Following are 5 T cell receptor beta chains from one sample sequenced in a study of CD8 T cells in ankylosing spondylitis. TCRdb reanalysed the 5' RACE reads using MiXCR and keeps one entry per CDR3 protein. The table has roughly 150,000 distinct CDR3 sequences, about 7.3% seen once. The sequencing input was blood, either unsorted or a sorted T cell fraction (not recorded which). The origin of the receptors is a female donor with ankylosing spondylitis or in good health (not recorded which).

This clonotype was recorded many times. The chain employs TRBV29-1 and TRBJ2-7; D unclear. The V end lost 7 bases, the J end lost 7 bases, and 14 bases lay between the germline ends. The CDR3 loop spans 11 amino acids. Germline CDR1 and CDR2: SQVTM and ANQGSEA. The CDR3 protein is CSASLRGEQYF. The CDR3 DNA sequence: TGCAGCGCCTCCCTTCGAGGTGAGCAGTACTTC.

This clonotype appeared many times. The rearrangement joins TRBV7-2 to TRBJ1-1, with no clear D. This CDR3 is 14 amino acids long. V was clipped by 5 bases and J by 2 bases, with 12 bases between them. Germline V gives CDR1 SGHTA, CDR2 FQGNSA. The CDR3 loop is CASSTMMGNTEAFF. The CDR3 nucleotides are TGTGCCAGCAGCACAATGATGGGTAACACTGAAGCTTTCTTT.

This clonotype was picked up many times. CDR3 residues: CASSRTGAPETQYF. The CDR3 coding sequence is TGCGCCAGCAGCCGAACAGGGGCCCCAGAGACCCAGTACTTC. This chain joins TRBV5-1 and TRBJ2-5, with 7 positions matching TRBD1. The CDR3 spans 14 residues. The germline V gene encodes CDR1 SGHRS and CDR2 YFSETQ. Losses at the gene ends were 4 bases for V and 4 bases for J; bases not matched to a gene: 7.

This clonotype was detected many times. This rearrangement joins TRBV4-1 to TRBJ1-2; 8 positions agree with TRBD1. This CDR3 has 15 residues. CDR1 and CDR2 from the germline V gene are MGHRA and YSYEKL. V shed 3 bases and J 3 bases; nucleotides not matched to a gene: 6. CDR3 bases: TGCGCCAGCAGCCACGGACAGGGCGTTTACTATGGCTACACCTTC. As protein: CASSHGQGVYYGYTF.

This clonotype was picked up many times. The rearrangement links TRBV5-1 to TRBJ2-1, with TRBD2 as a possible D gene (6 bases). The germline V gene encodes CDR1 SGHRS and CDR2 YFSETQ. Trimming stripped 3 bases from V and 4 bases from J, with 20 bases between. This CDR3 is built from 17 residues. The chain's CDR3 is CASSSPVTAGSYNEQFF. The CDR3 nucleotides are TGCGCCAGCAGCTCCCCGGTCACAGCGGGCTCATACAATGAGCAGTTCTTC.